The 14 T cell receptor beta chains presented below share a single source sample, sequenced in a study of cytomegalovirus exposure and HLA in healthy donors. PCR was performed using 60 Vbeta and 13 Jbeta primers. Only in-frame clones appear in the TCRdb table, and some are missing; sequencing was by immunoSEQ multiplex PCR. The table has approximately 100,000 clones, 65% to 80% seen once. Sequenced: PBMCs. These receptors were obtained from a woman aged 45 to 65 in good health and CMV-seropositive.

The genes are TRBV5-1 and TRBJ2-7, with a tentative D call TRBD2 (6 bases). The CDR3 is made up of 14 amino acids. Germline CDR1 reads SGHRS; CDR2 reads YFSETQ. V lost 4 bases, J lost 2 bases, and 13 bases lay in between. This CDR3 is CASSEWGDTYEQYF. DNA of the CDR3: TGCGCCAGCAGCGAATGGGGGGATACCTACGAGCAGTACTTC.

The rearrangement joins TRBV5-4 to TRBJ2-5; TRBD1 might be the D (5 bases). CDR3 length: 15 residues. The germline V gene encodes CDR1 SGHNT and CDR2 YYREEE (reference sequence). Deletions cut 2 bases from V and 1 base from J, with 12 bases between. CDR3 nucleotides: TGTGCCAGCAGCTTCTTTCTGGGGCCCCAAGAGACCCAGTACTTC. It codes for CASSFFLGPQETQYF.

The chain couples TRBV5-1 to TRBJ2-5; 10 bases line up with TRBD1. The J call is doubtful: the DNA matches TRBJ2-7 better. CDR1 is SGHRS, CDR2 YFSETQ, per germline. The length of the CDR3 is 14 residues. In DNA, the CDR3 is TGCGCCAGCAGCCGACAGGGGGCTGTCTACGAGCAGTACTTC. It yields the protein CASSRQGAVYEQYF.

The rearrangement uses TRBV4-2 and TRBJ1-3, with a weak D call TRBD1 (5 bases). The CDR3 sequence is 15 residues long. V was pared by 4 bases and J by 0 bases, with 10 bases between. Germline lookup yields CDR1 LGHNA and CDR2 YNFKEQ. The CDR3 DNA follows: TGTGCCAGCAGCCGGGACTCGAGCTCTGGAAACACCATATATTTT. Encoded protein: CASSRDSSSGNTIYF.

CDR3 DNA: TGTGCCAGCAGCGGGAGGACAGGGGTGTGGGACACTGAAGCTTTCTTT. Translating gives CASSGRTGVWDTEAFF. The rearrangement joins TRBV5-4 to TRBJ1-1; TRBD1 matches at 9 bases. This CDR3 has 16 residues. V shed 4 bases, J shed 3 bases, and the junction held 10 bases outside the gene matches. The V gene's germline CDR1 is SGHNT and CDR2 YYREEE (reference sequence). The entire variable domain, with the rest obtained from reference TRBV5-4 and TRBJ1-1, is as follows: ETGVTQSPTHLIKTRGQQVTLRCSSQSGHNTVSWYQQALGQGPQFIFQYYREEENGRGNFPPRFSGLQFPNYSSELNVNALELDDSALYLCASSGRTGVWDTEAFFGQGTRLTVV.

The chain has TRBV5-1 and TRBJ1-4, with 11 nucleotides matching TRBD1. With V trimmed by 0 bases and J by 5 bases, 15 bases remained unmatched. The CDR3 spans 20 residues. The V gene's germline CDR1 is SGHRS and CDR2 YFSETQ. The CDR3 region has the DNA TGCGCCAGCAGCTTGGTACTAGGGACAGGGGGTCTCGCGCGAAATGAAAAACTGTTTTTT. Encoded protein: CASSLVLGTGGLARNEKLFF.

The CDR3 sequence is CASSPGGSGSYEQYF. CDR3 coding DNA: TGTGCCAGCAGCCCCGGGGGTAGCGGCTCCTACGAGCAGTACTTC. J is TRBJ2-7 and V is TRBV7-2; D may be TRBD2 (6 bases). CDR1 and CDR2 from the germline V gene are SGHTA and FQGNSA. This CDR3 contains 15 residues. V was clipped by 5 bases and J by 0 bases, with 14 bases between them.

This clone came up a few times. The J gene is TRBJ1-1, the V gene TRBV27, with TRBD1 matching 9 bases. Germline lookup yields CDR1 MNHEY and CDR2 SMNVEV (reference sequence). V was clipped by 1 base and J by 12 bases; unmatched bases: 3. The CDR3 spans 12 residues. The DNA of the CDR3 is TGTGCCAGCAGTTTATTGGGACAGGGTACTTTCTTT. Translating gives CASSLLGQGTFF.

This clone was recorded a few times. The V and J genes are TRBV4-2 and TRBJ1-1; TRBD1 agrees at 8 bases. The V gene end was trimmed by 4 bases and the J gene end by 5 bases; junction bases not matched to a gene: 3. From germline, CDR1 is LGHNA and CDR2 YNFKEQ. CDR3 size: 13 residues. CDR3 residues: CASSRDRGTEAFF. DNA of the CDR3: TGTGCCAGCAGCCGCGACAGGGGTACTGAAGCTTTCTTT.

The genes are TRBV7-3 and TRBJ2-3; D gene uncertain. The CDR3 is made up of 14 amino acids. V lost 1 base to trimming and J lost 2 bases, with 7 bases between them. The germline gives CDR1 SGHTA, CDR2 FQGTGA. The CDR3 DNA follows: TGTGCCAGCAGCTTAAGGAGTTTCACAGATACGCAGTATTTT. Translation: CASSLRSFTDTQYF.

The chain joins TRBV28 to TRBJ1-4; TRBD1 is a possible D gene (6 bases). The CDR3 contains 14 residues. Trimming removed 6 bases at V and 5 bases at J, with 13 bases between. Germline assignment: CDR1 MDHEN and CDR2 SYDVKM. As DNA, the CDR3 is TGTGCCAGCAGGATGGGGGGGCTAAATGAAAAACTGTTTTTT. Amino acids: CASRMGGLNEKLFF. Filled out from reference TRBV28 and TRBJ1-4, the complete variable domain reads DVKVTQSSRYLVKRTGEKVFLECVQDMDHENMFWYRQDPGLGLRLIYFSYDVKMKEKGDIPEGYSVSREKKERFSLILESASTNQTSMYLCASRMGGLNEKLFFGSGTQLSVL.

V gene TRBV18 combines with J gene TRBJ1-4; 9 nucleotides align to TRBD1. CDR1 and CDR2 from the germline V gene are KGHSH and LQKENI. The CDR3 has 14 residues. After removal of 6 bases from V and 6 bases from J, the junction contained 5 bases not matched to a gene. CDR3 amino acids: CASSPGQGHEKLFF. The CDR3 DNA reads TGTGCCAGCTCGCCGGGACAGGGCCATGAAAAACTGTTTTTT.

V gene TRBV10-3 combines with J gene TRBJ1-2, with D possibly TRBD1 on 5 matching bases. The CDR3 is made up of 12 amino acids. CDR1 is ENHRY, CDR2 SYGVKD, per germline. With 2 bases removed from V and 5 bases from J, the gap between germline ends came to 6 bases. DNA of the CDR3: TGTGCCATCAGTGAGACAGGTTATGGCTACACCTTC. It codes for CAISETGYGYTF.

This clone appeared a single time. The chain uses TRBV14 and TRBJ1-2, with D possibly TRBD1 on 5 matching bases. V was trimmed by 0 bases and J by 7 bases, leaving 15 bases between them. Germline V gene sequence: CDR1 SGHDN, CDR2 FVKESK. The CDR3 contains 15 residues. The DNA for the CDR3 is TGTGCCAGCAGCCAAGATAGAATCAGGGTTGGTGGCTACACCTTC. This gives the protein CASSQDRIRVGGYTF.